Below, 16 T cell receptor beta chains from the same sample are listed, as sequenced in a study of prognosis after radiotherapy for stage I lung cancer. Genomic DNA was the source, and TCR beta CDR3 was amplified from it by two-round multiplex PCR. First-round PCR, the initial amplification, used primers specific to each TRBV and TRBJ gene. MiXCR, applied by TCRdb to the multiplex PCR reads, yields one record per CDR3 protein. The table lists about 12,000 distinct CDR3 sequences, less than 70% of them singletons. Sequencing was performed on PBMCs, taken before or after stereotactic body radiation therapy (not recorded which). The source is a donor of 50 years or more with non-small cell lung cancer.

The sample holds many counts of this clonotype. The chain employs TRBV20-1 and TRBJ2-5; D is ambiguous. Germline V gene sequence: CDR1 DFQATT, CDR2 SNEGSKA (reference sequence). Trimming took off 7 bases at V and 6 bases at J, with 18 bases between the two ends. The length of the CDR3 is 13 residues. The CDR3 loop reads CSVTDHLQKTQYF. The CDR3 DNA is TGCAGTGTAACTGACCACCTTCAGAAGACCCAGTACTTC.

This chain links TRBV6-1 with TRBJ2-3; 7 bases map to TRBD1. The length of the CDR3 is 15 residues. The V and J ends lost 5 bases and 0 bases, in that order; junction bases with no gene match: 5. Per the germline V gene, CDR1 is MNHNS and CDR2 is SASEGT. CDR3 loop: CASSTGTASTDTQYF. The CDR3 DNA sequence: TGTGCCAGCAGTACCGGGACAGCTAGCACAGATACGCAGTATTTT.

The sample holds a few counts of this clonotype. At one end the junction does not follow the germline gene, possibly because of a read error. V gene TRBV24-1 combines with J gene TRBJ1-3; 8 bases align to TRBD1. Germline V gene sequence: CDR1 KGHDR, CDR2 SFDVKD. The CDR3 spans 15 residues. CDR3 DNA sequence: TGTGCTACCAGTGATGCACAGGGGGCTGGAAACACCATATATTTT. Amino acid sequence: CATSDAQGAGNTIYF.

This clonotype came up many times. The CDR3 DNA sequence: TGTGCCAGCAGCCCCGACAGGATTAATGAAAAACTGTTTTTT. It codes for CASSPDRINEKLFF. The rearrangement links TRBV11-2 to TRBJ1-4, with D possibly TRBD1 on 6 matching bases. Trimming cost V 5 bases and J 4 bases, with 11 bases left between them. Germline CDR1 reads SGHAT; CDR2 reads FQNNGV. This CDR3 is 14 amino acids long.

This chain connects TRBV7-9 to TRBJ1-2; a possible D gene is TRBD1 (5 bases). The CDR3 consists of 13 residues. Germline V gene data show CDR1 as SEHNR and CDR2 as FQNEAQ (reference sequence). The V and J ends lost 5 bases and 4 bases respectively, with 11 bases between them. For the CDR3, the DNA is TGTGCCAGCAGCGGGACCCTCTCCTATGGCTACACCTTC. It yields the protein CASSGTLSYGYTF.

This clonotype qualifies as medium-sized. The rearrangement uses TRBV5-1 and TRBJ2-7, with a weak D call TRBD2 (6 bases). The V gene's germline CDR1 is SGHRS and CDR2 YFSETQ. The CDR3 loop spans 16 amino acids. V was pared by 5 bases and J by 4 bases, with 22 bases between. The CDR3: CASRREIVGGSYEQYF. The CDR3 DNA sequence: TGCGCCAGCAGACGGGAGATTGTAGGAGGATCTTACGAGCAGTACTTC. The full variable domain, rest sourced from reference TRBV5-1 and TRBJ2-7, is KAGVTQTPRYLIKTRGQQVTLSCSPISGHRSVSWYQQTPGQGLQFLFEYFSETQRNKGNFPGRFSGRQFSNSRSEMNVSTLELGDSALYLCASRREIVGGSYEQYFGPGTRLTVT.

This clonotype was observed many times. The chain is built from TRBV6-1 and TRBJ2-5; D unresolved. Trimming left V 6 bases short and J 7 bases short, with 15 bases between. The CDR3 runs 13 residues. Germline-derived CDR1 and CDR2 are MNHNS and SASEGT. CDR3: CASRPHPEGTQYF. DNA of the CDR3: TGTGCCAGCAGGCCTCACCCCGAAGGGACCCAGTACTTC.

The sample holds one count of this clonotype. The chain has TRBV7-9 and TRBJ1-2; D call uncertain. Germline CDR1 reads SEHNR; CDR2 reads FQNEAQ (reference sequence). V lost 1 base, J lost 4 bases, and 4 bases lay in between. This CDR3 contains 12 residues. The CDR3 loop is CASSLDSYGYTF. As DNA, the CDR3 is TGTGCCAGCAGCTTAGATAGCTATGGCTACACCTTC.

With respect to this clonotype: A much larger clone sits a single nucleotide away, making a read error possible. V is TRBV9 and J is TRBJ2-5; D is unclear. CDR3 length equals 11 residues. Germline V gene lookup returns CDR1 SGDLS and CDR2 YYNGEE. For the CDR3, the DNA is TGTGCCAGCAGCGTAGTGAGGACCCCGTACTTC. Translated: CASSVVRTPYF.

The CDR3, as DNA: TGCGCCAGCAGCCCAGGGGGCAGGGCTAACCAGCCCCAGCATTTT. Encoded protein: CASSPGGRANQPQHF. This chain joins TRBV5-1 and TRBJ1-5; 8 nucleotides align to TRBD1. Looked up from germline, CDR1 is SGHRS and CDR2 is YFSETQ. The CDR3 has 15 residues. J was trimmed by 7 bases and V by 4 bases; bases with no gene match: 10.

This clonotype was detected only once. The rearrangement links TRBV28 to TRBJ2-7; 7 bases fit TRBD1. This CDR3 is 13 amino acids long. Losses at the gene ends were 5 bases for V and 2 bases for J; bases not matched to a gene: 3. Germline CDR1 and CDR2: MDHEN and SYDVKM. Here the CDR3 reads CASSPTGTYEQYF. The CDR3 nucleotides read TGTGCCAGCAGTCCGACAGGGACCTACGAGCAGTACTTC.

There are a few counts of this clonotype. The V and J genes are TRBV12-3 or TRBV12-4 and TRBJ1-5; D is unresolved. The CDR3 length is 18 residues. Between the trimmed V and J ends, which lost 4 bases and 4 bases, there was a span of 23 bases. CDR3 coding DNA: TGTGCCAGCAGTTCTCACTACCCCGTTCGTTCTGGGAATCAGCCCCAGCATTTT. Its protein product is CASSSHYPVRSGNQPQHF.

This clonotype rates as medium-sized. V usage is TRBV7-9 and J usage is TRBJ2-3, with 8 bases fitting TRBD2. V shed 5 bases, J shed 6 bases, and the junction held 10 bases outside the gene matches. The CDR3 spans 15 residues. The germline V gene encodes CDR1 SEHNR and CDR2 FQNEAQ (reference sequence). The CDR3 DNA reads as TGTGCCAGCAGCCTGACGGGGGGGGGCGGCGATACGCAGTATTTT. As protein: CASSLTGGGGDTQYF.

This clonotype counts as medium-sized. This chain links TRBV11-2 with TRBJ2-7; maybe TRBD2 (5 bases). V lost 1 base and J 2 bases, leaving 12 bases between the germline ends. Germline V gives CDR1 SGHAT, CDR2 FQNNGV. This CDR3 has 15 amino acids. The CDR3 sequence is CASSLGAAAAYEQYF. As DNA, the CDR3 is TGTGCCAGCAGCTTAGGAGCAGCGGCCGCCTACGAGCAGTACTTC.

This rearrangement joins TRBV19 to TRBJ1-6; unclear D gene. Germline V gene sequence: CDR1 LNHDA, CDR2 SQIVND (reference sequence). V dropped 10 bases and J dropped 7 bases, with 11 bases sitting between them. The CDR3 sequence is 12 residues long. The CDR3 sequence: CATSSPNSPLHF. DNA for the CDR3: TGTGCCACCTCGAGCCCGAATTCACCCCTCCACTTT.

This clonotype has a handful of counts. This may be a read error: a much more frequent sequence differs by one nucleotide. V usage is TRBV6-1 and J usage is TRBJ2-5; 8 bases are a match to TRBD1. The CDR3 is 14 residues long. CDR1 MNHNS and CDR2 SASEGT come from the germline V gene. CDR3 amino acids: CSSRRQGPQETQYF. In nucleotides, the CDR3 is TGTTCCAGCAGGAGACAGGGGCCTCAAGAGACCCAGTACTTC.